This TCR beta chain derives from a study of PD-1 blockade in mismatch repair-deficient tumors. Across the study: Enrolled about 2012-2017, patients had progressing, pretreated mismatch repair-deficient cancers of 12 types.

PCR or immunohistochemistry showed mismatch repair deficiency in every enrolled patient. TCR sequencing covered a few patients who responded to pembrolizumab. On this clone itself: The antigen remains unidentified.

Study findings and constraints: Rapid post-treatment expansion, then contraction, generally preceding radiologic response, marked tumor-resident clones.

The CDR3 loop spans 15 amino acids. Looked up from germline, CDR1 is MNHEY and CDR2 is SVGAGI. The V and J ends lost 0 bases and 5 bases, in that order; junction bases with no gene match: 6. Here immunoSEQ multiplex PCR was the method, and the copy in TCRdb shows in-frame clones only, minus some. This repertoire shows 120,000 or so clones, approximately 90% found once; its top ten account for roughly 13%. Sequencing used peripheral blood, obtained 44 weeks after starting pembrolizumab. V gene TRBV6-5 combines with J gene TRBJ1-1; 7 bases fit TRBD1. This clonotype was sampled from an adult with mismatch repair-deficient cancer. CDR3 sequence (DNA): TGTGCCAGCAGTTACTCCGGCAGGGGGTGGACTGAAGCTTTCTTT. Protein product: CASSYSGRGWTEAFF.